A single sample is the source of the 4 T cell receptor beta chains below, sequenced in a study of human T cells and chemical hapten exposure. In TCRdb, the RACE reads were re-called with MiXCR into one record per CDR3 protein. The repertoire has 65,000 to 95,000 distinct CDR3 sequences, 8.5% to 9.5% of them found once; the top ten carry 1.7%. Described time point: healthy volunteer bleed at 6 weeks. The authors' total RNA extraction used unfractionated whole blood. Material: whole blood. The source of these receptors is a female donor in good health. Some clones in this sample may be carry-over from other donors' samples.

This clonotype has only one observation. A clone one base away is much larger, so this may be a read error. The CDR3: CASSLVGQNNEAFF. The CDR3 DNA reads TGCGCCAGCAGCTTGGTGGGTCAAAACAATGAAGCTTTCTTT. The J gene is TRBJ1-1, the V gene TRBV5-1; D ambiguous. Germline-derived CDR1 and CDR2 are SGHRS and YFSETQ. This CDR3 contains 14 residues.

The J gene is TRBJ2-7, the V gene TRBV5-1; tentatively, D is TRBD2 (6 bases). From germline, CDR1 is SGHRS and CDR2 YFSETQ. The CDR3 has 14 amino acids. V was shortened by 0 bases and J by 2 bases, with 9 bases between the two germline ends. The CDR3 DNA reads TGCGCCAGCAGCTTGGTGGAGGGCACCTACGAGCAGTACTTC. Its protein product is CASSLVEGTYEQYF.

A word on this clonotype: Given a much more abundant clone one base away, this may be a read error. CDR3 sequence: CAGIRGGQYEQYF. CDR3 sequence (DNA): TGTGCCGGCATACGGGGGGGCCAATACGAGCAGTACTTC. The chain uses TRBV2 and TRBJ2-7; 8 bases fit TRBD2. The CDR3 is 13 residues long. J was trimmed by 4 bases and V by 11 bases; bases with no gene match: 10. Per germline, CDR1 SNHLY and CDR2 FYNNEI.

This clonotype was counted between two and nine times. The genes are TRBV29-1 and TRBJ1-5; possible D gene TRBD1, 6 bases. CDR3 length: 14 residues. V shed 5 bases and J shed 1 base, with 12 bases lying between them. CDR1 is SQVTM, CDR2 ANQGSEA, per germline. Here the CDR3 reads CSVKGDTSNQPQHF. The CDR3 DNA is TGCAGCGTTAAGGGGGACACCAGCAATCAGCCCCAGCATTTT. The whole variable domain, remainder taken from reference TRBV29-1 and TRBJ1-5, is SAVISQKPSRDICQRGTSLTIQCQVDSQVTMMFWYRQQPGQSLTLIATANQGSEATYESGFVIDKFPISRPNLTFSTLTVSNMSPEDSSIYLCSVKGDTSNQPQHFGDGTRLSIL.